This is a list of T cell receptor beta chains from one sample in a study of blood T cell repertoires in COVID-19. Sequencing was performed with immunoSEQ multiplex PCR; in TCRdb, only in-frame clones are kept and a portion is missing. Of tens of thousands of clones detected, approximately 87% appear once; the ten largest clones hold 3.9%. Sequencing was carried out using peripheral blood. The receptors originated from a human donor in a cohort sampled during active COVID-19. Both conserved end residues are trimmed from each CDR3. A D gene is named only where the DNA matches it firmly.

CDR3aa: ASSVDGGQGGAF
v_gene: TRBV9
d_gene: TRBD1
len: 12

CDR3aa: SVEGRRGDEQF
v_gene: TRBV29-1
d_gene: TRBD2
len: 11

CDR3aa: ASSAWRVTYNEQF
v_gene: TRBV6-2/TRBV6-3
d_gene: -
len: 13

CDR3aa: ASRRLQGATGELF
v_gene: TRBV6-5
d_gene: TRBD1
len: 13

CDR3aa: ASRSIGGLEAF
v_gene: TRBV28
d_gene: -
len: 11

CDR3aa: ASSLASQPQH
v_gene: TRBV7-2
d_gene: -
len: 10

CDR3aa: ATSETGLGTQY
v_gene: TRBV24-1
d_gene: -
len: 11

CDR3aa: ASSSWTGPSGEQY
v_gene: TRBV5-6
d_gene: TRBD1
len: 13

CDR3aa: ASSYLGATEAF
v_gene: TRBV6-2/TRBV6-3
d_gene: -
len: 11

CDR3aa: ASGLVRWSVSH
v_gene: TRBV12-5
d_gene: -
len: 11

CDR3aa: ASSPIDTGATGELF
v_gene: TRBV2
d_gene: TRBD1
len: 14

CDR3aa: AWSPAEEAERTEAF
v_gene: TRBV30
d_gene: -
len: 14

CDR3aa: ASSYDSRQYYTGELF
v_gene: TRBV6-2/TRBV6-3
d_gene: -
len: 15

CDR3aa: ASRGGTGANQPQH
v_gene: TRBV6-5
d_gene: TRBD1
len: 13

CDR3aa: ASSQNSGINEQF
v_gene: TRBV4-3
d_gene: TRBD2
len: 12

CDR3aa: ASSPQHNSYNEQF
v_gene: TRBV6-5
d_gene: -
len: 13

CDR3aa: ASGGTTGSYEQY
v_gene: TRBV5-1
d_gene: -
len: 12

CDR3aa: ASSEVNTEAF
v_gene: TRBV13
d_gene: -
len: 10

CDR3aa: ASSTPPTGGSYNEQF
v_gene: TRBV19
d_gene: TRBD2
len: 15

CDR3aa: ASSQDLGGGYT
v_gene: TRBV4-3
d_gene: -
len: 11

CDR3aa: SAVLGTGYYEQY
v_gene: TRBV29-1
d_gene: TRBD1
len: 12

CDR3aa: ASSFRDRGQDEQY
v_gene: TRBV5-6
d_gene: TRBD1
len: 13

CDR3aa: ASSRNSVGTQY
v_gene: TRBV5-6
d_gene: -
len: 11

CDR3aa: ASRITGRPEAF
v_gene: TRBV2
d_gene: -
len: 11

CDR3aa: ASSFGGGEYTQY
v_gene: TRBV7-2
d_gene: -
len: 12

CDR3aa: ASSERLAGKYEQY
v_gene: TRBV3-1/TRBV3-2
d_gene: TRBD2
len: 13

CDR3aa: ASSLEQGGTEAF
v_gene: TRBV5-5
d_gene: TRBD1
len: 12

CDR3aa: ASSSGTGKYEQY
v_gene: TRBV19
d_gene: TRBD1
len: 12

CDR3aa: ATSVKTGAGNTIY
v_gene: TRBV15
d_gene: TRBD1
len: 13

CDR3aa: ASSPMDSYEQY
v_gene: TRBV3-1/TRBV3-2
d_gene: -
len: 11

CDR3aa: ASSPGEISNQPQH
v_gene: TRBV18
d_gene: -
len: 13

CDR3aa: ASSFLAGNTGELF
v_gene: TRBV11-1
d_gene: -
len: 13

CDR3aa: ASSNPGKARALQETQY
v_gene: TRBV18
d_gene: -
len: 16

CDR3aa: ASSARGQGLYEQY
v_gene: TRBV9
d_gene: TRBD1
len: 13

CDR3aa: AWSRGLAGVYQETQY
v_gene: TRBV30
d_gene: TRBD2
len: 15

CDR3aa: ASRTGGYEQY
v_gene: TRBV6-5
d_gene: -
len: 10

CDR3aa: ASREPGQGSYEQY
v_gene: TRBV10-2
d_gene: TRBD1
len: 13

CDR3aa: ASLPNYSYEQY
v_gene: TRBV2
d_gene: -
len: 11

CDR3aa: ASSPVGQGGNQPQH
v_gene: TRBV11-1
d_gene: -
len: 14

CDR3aa: ASSQTSGGGPYEQY
v_gene: TRBV4-2
d_gene: TRBD2
len: 14

CDR3aa: ATSDPSEHYNEQF
v_gene: TRBV24-1
d_gene: -
len: 13

CDR3aa: ATSTSTGLGTEAF
v_gene: TRBV15
d_gene: TRBD1
len: 13

CDR3aa: ASSIAGTGKNYGYT
v_gene: TRBV19
d_gene: TRBD1
len: 14

CDR3aa: ASSPGQGVSYEQY
v_gene: TRBV18
d_gene: TRBD1
len: 13

CDR3aa: ASSIGAGGTEAF
v_gene: TRBV19
d_gene: TRBD1
len: 12

CDR3aa: ASSYSDTYEQY
v_gene: TRBV6-2/TRBV6-3
d_gene: -
len: 11

CDR3aa: ASSSKDSFSGANVLT
v_gene: TRBV4-3
d_gene: -
len: 15

CDR3aa: ASSYYTGGTEAF
v_gene: TRBV6-5
d_gene: TRBD1
len: 12

CDR3aa: ASSTGQGTYEQY
v_gene: TRBV5-1
d_gene: TRBD1
len: 12

CDR3aa: ASSLGSSIYYT
v_gene: TRBV7-9
d_gene: -
len: 11

CDR3aa: ASSYGTEAF
v_gene: TRBV7-2
d_gene: -
len: 9

CDR3aa: ATSDGGNTIY
v_gene: TRBV24-1
d_gene: -
len: 10

CDR3aa: ASSPRDVQETQY
v_gene: TRBV7-6
d_gene: -
len: 12

CDR3aa: ASSAGTGGASYGYT
v_gene: TRBV9
d_gene: TRBD1
len: 14

CDR3aa: ASRRQRGGLDTQY
v_gene: TRBV6-5
d_gene: TRBD2
len: 13

CDR3aa: ASSLGQGSNQPQH
v_gene: TRBV28
d_gene: -
len: 13

CDR3aa: ASSLGTSVDNEQF
v_gene: TRBV7-9
d_gene: TRBD2
len: 13